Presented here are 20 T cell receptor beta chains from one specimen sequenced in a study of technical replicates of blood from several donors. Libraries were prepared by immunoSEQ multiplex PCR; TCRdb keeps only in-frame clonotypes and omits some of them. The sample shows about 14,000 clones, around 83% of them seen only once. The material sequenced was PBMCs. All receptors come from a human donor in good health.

CDR3 region: CASSLFAGPSGANVLTF. Here the CDR3 DNA reads TGTGCCAGCAGCTTGTTTGCGGGCCCCTCTGGGGCCAACGTCCTGACTTTC. The chain has TRBV5-6 and TRBJ2-6, with D perhaps matching TRBD2 (5 bases). The CDR3 is made up of 17 amino acids. Germline-derived CDR1 and CDR2 are SGHDT and YYEEEE. V lost 1 base and J lost 0, with 11 bases in between. The whole variable domain, remainder taken from reference TRBV5-6 and TRBJ2-6, is DAGVTQSPTHLIKTRGQQVTLRCSPKSGHDTVSWYQQALGQGPQFIFQYYEEEERQRGNFPDRFSGHQFPNYSSELNVNALLLGDSALYLCASSLFAGPSGANVLTFGAGSRLTVL.

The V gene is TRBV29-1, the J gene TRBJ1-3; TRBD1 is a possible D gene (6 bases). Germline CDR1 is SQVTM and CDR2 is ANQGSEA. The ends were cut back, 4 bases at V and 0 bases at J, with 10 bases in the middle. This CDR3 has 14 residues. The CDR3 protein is CSVGDIRSGNTIYF. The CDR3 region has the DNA TGCAGCGTTGGGGACATCCGCTCTGGAAACACCATATATTTT.

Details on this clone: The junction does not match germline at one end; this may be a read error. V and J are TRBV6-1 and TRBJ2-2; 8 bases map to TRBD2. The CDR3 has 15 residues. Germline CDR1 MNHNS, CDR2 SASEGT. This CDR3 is CASREAGVGTGELFF. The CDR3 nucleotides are TGTGCCAGCAGGGAAGCGGGAGTGGGCACCGGGGAGCTGTTTTTT.

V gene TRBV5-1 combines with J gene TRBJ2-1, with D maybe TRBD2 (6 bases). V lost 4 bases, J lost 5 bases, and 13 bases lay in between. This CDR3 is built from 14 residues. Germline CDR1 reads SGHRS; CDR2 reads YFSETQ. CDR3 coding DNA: TGCGCCAGCAGCGCCGGAGGGGTCGACAATGAGCAGTTCTTC. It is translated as CASSAGGVDNEQFF.

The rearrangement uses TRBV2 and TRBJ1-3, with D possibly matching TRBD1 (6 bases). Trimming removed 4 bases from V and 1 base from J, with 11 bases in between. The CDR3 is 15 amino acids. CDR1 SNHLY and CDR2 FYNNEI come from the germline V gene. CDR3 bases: TGTGCCAGCAGTGGTACAGGGAAGTCTGGAAACACCATATATTTT. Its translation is CASSGTGKSGNTIYF.

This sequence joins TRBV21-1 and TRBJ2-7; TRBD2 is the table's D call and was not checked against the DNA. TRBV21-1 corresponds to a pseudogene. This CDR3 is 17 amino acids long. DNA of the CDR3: TGTGCCAGCAGCACCGGGACTAGCGGTTTAGTCACCTACGAGCAGTACTTC. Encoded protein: CASSTGTSGLVTYEQYF.

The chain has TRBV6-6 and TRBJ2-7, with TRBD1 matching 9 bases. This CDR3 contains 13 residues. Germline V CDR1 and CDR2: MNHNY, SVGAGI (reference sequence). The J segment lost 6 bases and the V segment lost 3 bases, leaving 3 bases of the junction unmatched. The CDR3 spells CASSYSTGGEQYF. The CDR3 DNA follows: TGTGCCAGCAGTTATTCGACAGGGGGCGAGCAGTACTTC.

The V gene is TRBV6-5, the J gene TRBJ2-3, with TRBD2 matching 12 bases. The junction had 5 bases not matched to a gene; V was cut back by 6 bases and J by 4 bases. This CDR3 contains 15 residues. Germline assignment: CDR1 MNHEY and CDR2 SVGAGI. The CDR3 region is CASSRLAGGPDTQYF. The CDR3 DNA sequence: TGTGCCAGCAGCCGGCTAGCGGGAGGGCCAGATACGCAGTATTTT.

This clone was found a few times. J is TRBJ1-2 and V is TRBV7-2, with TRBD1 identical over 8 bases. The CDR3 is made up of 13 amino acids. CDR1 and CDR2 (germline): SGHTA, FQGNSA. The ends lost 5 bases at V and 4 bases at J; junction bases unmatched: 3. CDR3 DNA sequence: TGTGCCAGCAGCCCGGGACAGGTCTATGGCTACACCTTC. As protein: CASSPGQVYGYTF.

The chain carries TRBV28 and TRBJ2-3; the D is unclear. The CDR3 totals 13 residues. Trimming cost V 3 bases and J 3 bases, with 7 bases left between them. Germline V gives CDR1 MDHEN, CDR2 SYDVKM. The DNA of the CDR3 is TGTGCCAGCAGTTTTACCGGGACAGATACGCAGTATTTT. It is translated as CASSFTGTDTQYF.

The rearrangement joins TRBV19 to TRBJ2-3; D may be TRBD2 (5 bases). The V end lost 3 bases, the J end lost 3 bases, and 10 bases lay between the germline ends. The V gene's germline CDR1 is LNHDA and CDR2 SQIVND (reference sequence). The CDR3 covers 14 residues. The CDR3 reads CASSMTGKTDTQYF. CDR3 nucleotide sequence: TGTGCCAGTAGTATGACGGGGAAGACAGATACGCAGTATTTT. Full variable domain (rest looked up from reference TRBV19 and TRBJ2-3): DGGITQSPKYLFRKEGQNVTLSCEQNLNHDAMYWYRQDPGQGLRLIYYSQIVNDFQKGDIAEGYSVSREKKESFPLTVTSAQKNPTAFYLCASSMTGKTDTQYFGPGTRLTVL.

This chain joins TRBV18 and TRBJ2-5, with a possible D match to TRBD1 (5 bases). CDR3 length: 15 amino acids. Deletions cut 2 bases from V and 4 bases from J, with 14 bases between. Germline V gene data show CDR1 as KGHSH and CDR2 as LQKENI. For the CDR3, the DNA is TGTGCCAGCTCACCAAGGGGCCAAGGCGGAGAGACCCAGTACTTC. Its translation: CASSPRGQGGETQYF.

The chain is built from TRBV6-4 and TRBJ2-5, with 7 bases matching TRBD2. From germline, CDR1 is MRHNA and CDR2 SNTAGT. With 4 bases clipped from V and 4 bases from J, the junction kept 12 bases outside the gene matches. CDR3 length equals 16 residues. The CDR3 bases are TGTGCCAGCAGTGCCGTGGCGGGAGAGGGGCGAGAGACCCAGTACTTC. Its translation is CASSAVAGEGRETQYF.

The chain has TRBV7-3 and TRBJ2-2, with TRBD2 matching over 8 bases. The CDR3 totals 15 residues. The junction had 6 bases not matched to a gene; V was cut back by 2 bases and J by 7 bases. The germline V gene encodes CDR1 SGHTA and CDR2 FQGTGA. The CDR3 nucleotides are TGTGCCAGCAGCTTAGGAAATAGCGGGGTCGGGGAGCTGTTTTTT. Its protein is CASSLGNSGVGELFF.

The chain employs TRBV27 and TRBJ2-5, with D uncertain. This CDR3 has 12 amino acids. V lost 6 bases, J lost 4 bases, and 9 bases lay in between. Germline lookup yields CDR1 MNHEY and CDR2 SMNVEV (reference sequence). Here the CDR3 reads CASSIIGETQYF. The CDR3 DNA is TGTGCCAGCAGCATCATCGGAGAGACCCAGTACTTC.

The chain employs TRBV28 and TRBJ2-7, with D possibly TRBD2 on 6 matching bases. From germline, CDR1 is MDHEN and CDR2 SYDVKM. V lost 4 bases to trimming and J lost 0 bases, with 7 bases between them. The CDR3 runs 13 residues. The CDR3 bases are TGTGCCAGCAGTTCGGGACTCTCCTACGAGCAGTACTTC. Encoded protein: CASSSGLSYEQYF.

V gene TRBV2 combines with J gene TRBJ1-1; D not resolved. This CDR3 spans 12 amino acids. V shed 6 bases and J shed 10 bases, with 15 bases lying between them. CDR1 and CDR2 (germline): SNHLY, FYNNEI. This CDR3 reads CASSAEEGTAFF. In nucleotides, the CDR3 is TGTGCCAGCAGCGCAGAGGAGGGTACAGCTTTCTTT.

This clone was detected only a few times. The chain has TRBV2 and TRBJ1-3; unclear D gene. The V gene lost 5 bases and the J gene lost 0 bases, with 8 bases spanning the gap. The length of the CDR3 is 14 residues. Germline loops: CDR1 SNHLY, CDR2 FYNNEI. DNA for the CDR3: TGTGCCAGCAGTAGACAAAGCTCTGGAAACACCATATATTTT. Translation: CASSRQSSGNTIYF. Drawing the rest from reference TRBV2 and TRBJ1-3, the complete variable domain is EPEVTQTPSHQVTQMGQEVILRCVPISNHLYFYWYRQILGQKVEFLVSFYNNEISEKSEIFDDQFSVERPDGSNFTLKIRSTKLEDSAMYFCASSRQSSGNTIYFGEGSWLTVV.

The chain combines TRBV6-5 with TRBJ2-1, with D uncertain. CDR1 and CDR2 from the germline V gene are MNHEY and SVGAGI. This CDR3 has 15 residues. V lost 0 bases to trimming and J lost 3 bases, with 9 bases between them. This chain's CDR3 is CASSYSRDNYNEQFF. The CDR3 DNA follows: TGTGCCAGCAGTTACTCGAGAGACAACTACAATGAGCAGTTCTTC.

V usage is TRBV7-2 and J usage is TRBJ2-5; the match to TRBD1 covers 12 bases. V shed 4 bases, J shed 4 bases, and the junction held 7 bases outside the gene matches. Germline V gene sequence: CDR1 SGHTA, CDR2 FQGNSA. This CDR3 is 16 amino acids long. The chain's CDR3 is CASSSRGDRGRETQYF. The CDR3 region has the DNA TGTGCCAGCAGCTCACGGGGGGACAGGGGGCGAGAGACCCAGTACTTC.